One sample yielded the 21 T cell receptor beta chains listed below, sequenced in a study of T cell repertoires in cytomegalovirus infection. Which antigens these TCRs recognize remains unknown. TCRdb called the reads again in MiXCR, with one record for every CDR3 protein. The sample records around 430,000 distinct CDR3 sequences, approximately 40% being singletons. The sequencing used cultured PBMCs, collected from culture after CMV antigen stimulation. These receptors were collected from a human donor in good health (CMV status not recorded). Some clones in this sample may be carry-over from other donors' samples.

The chain joins TRBV7-9 to TRBJ2-3; weak D call: TRBD2 (6 bases). Germline CDR1 is SEHNR and CDR2 is FQNEAQ (reference sequence). V shed 7 bases and J shed 6 bases, with 17 bases lying between them. This CDR3 region has 14 residues. The CDR3 DNA is TGTGCCAGCAACGAGGGAGGAGCCGCGGATACGCAGTATTTT. Translated, it gives CASNEGGAADTQYF. The full variable domain, rest sourced from reference TRBV7-9 and TRBJ2-3, is DTGVSQNPRHKITKRGQNVTFRCDPISEHNRLYWYRQTLGQGPEFLTYFQNEAQLEKSRLLSDRFSAERPKGSFSTLEIQRTEQGDSAMYLCASNEGGAADTQYFGPGTRLTVL.

J is TRBJ2-3 and V is TRBV7-2; 10 bases line up with TRBD2. Germline V lookup: CDR1 SGHTA, CDR2 FQGNSA. This CDR3 comprises 16 residues. J lost 4 bases, V lost 4 bases, and 8 bases had no gene match. The CDR3: CASSSLILAGADTQYF. In DNA form, the CDR3 reads TGTGCCAGCAGCTCCCTAATCCTAGCGGGAGCAGATACGCAGTATTTT.

V and J are TRBV7-2 and TRBJ2-7; possible D gene TRBD2, 6 bases. Trimming took 2 bases from V and 4 from J, leaving 15 bases between them. The germline CDR1 and CDR2 sequences are SGHTA and FQGNSA. The CDR3 consists of 15 residues. The CDR3 bases are TGTGCCAGCAGCTTACACGGGAGACCCCCTTACGAGCAGTACTTC. It translates to CASSLHGRPPYEQYF.

This chain's CDR3 is CSVQTYSSTDTQYF. CDR3 nucleotides: TGCAGCGTTCAGACATACTCTAGCACAGATACGCAGTATTTT. The chain recombines TRBV29-1 with TRBJ2-3, with D hard to call. CDR3 length: 14 amino acids. V gave up 5 bases and J gave up 0 bases, with 12 bases separating them. In germline, CDR1 is SQVTM, CDR2 ANQGSEA.

This clonotype has more than one count but fewer than ten. V usage is TRBV5-6 and J usage is TRBJ2-5; no reliable D call. Germline loops: CDR1 SGHDT, CDR2 YYEEEE. The CDR3 consists of 11 residues. Trimming shortened V by 5 bases and J by 5 bases, and 7 bases separated the two germline ends. The CDR3 DNA sequence: TGTGCCAGCAGAACATGGGAGACCCAGTACTTC. Protein sequence: CASRTWETQYF.

The rearrangement uses TRBV12-3 or TRBV12-4 and TRBJ1-2, with TRBD1 matching 9 bases. The CDR3 contains 17 residues. V trimming: 5 bases; J trimming: 4 bases; junction bases outside the gene matches: 14. The CDR3 region is CASSQGGQGFFFYGYTF. For the CDR3, the DNA is TGTGCCAGCAGTCAGGGGGGACAGGGCTTCTTCTTCTATGGCTACACCTTC.

The chain combines TRBV11-2 with TRBJ1-2, with D possibly TRBD1 on 5 matching bases. Germline CDR1 and CDR2: SGHAT and FQNNGV. The V and J ends lost 5 bases and 6 bases respectively, with 22 bases between them. CDR3 length equals 16 residues. The CDR3 DNA is TGTGCCAGCAGCCCCCGTTGGGGTACAGGCGCGGATGGCTACACCTTC. It specifies CASSPRWGTGADGYTF.

This clonotype has ten or more counts. This rearrangement joins TRBV12-3 or TRBV12-4 to TRBJ2-7, with D maybe TRBD1 (6 bases). V gave up 6 bases and J gave up 2 bases, with 17 bases separating them. The CDR3 runs to 15 residues. CDR3 sequence: CASSSGAVFPYEQYF. The CDR3 DNA reads TGTGCCAGCAGCTCAGGGGCCGTCTTTCCCTACGAGCAGTACTTC.

This clonotype came up a few times. The chain joins TRBV7-2 to TRBJ2-1; D is perhaps TRBD2 (6 bases). Trimming pared 0 bases from V and 10 bases from J, leaving 10 bases between. Per germline, CDR1 SGHTA and CDR2 FQGNSA. The CDR3 runs to 13 residues. This CDR3 is CASSLAPGLEQFF. The CDR3 coding sequence is TGTGCCAGCAGCTTAGCGCCGGGACTGGAGCAGTTCTTC.

The J gene is TRBJ2-3, the V gene TRBV10-3; 12 nucleotides line up with TRBD2. V dropped 8 bases and J dropped 6; count of bases not matched to a gene: 9. Germline V gives CDR1 ENHRY, CDR2 SYGVKD. This CDR3 spans 15 amino acids. CDR3 DNA sequence: TGTGCCATCTCGCAACTAGCGGGGGGCTCGGATACGCAGTATTTT. It specifies CAISQLAGGSDTQYF.

This chain uses TRBV7-6 with TRBJ2-3, with D perhaps matching TRBD2 (6 bases). This CDR3 region has 15 residues. The V end lost 8 bases, the J end lost 2 bases, and 17 bases lay between the germline ends. Germline V gene lookup returns CDR1 SGHVS and CDR2 FNYEAQ. CDR3 amino acids: CASARDLLDTDTQYF. Here the CDR3 DNA reads TGTGCCAGCGCTCGGGACTTACTCGACACAGATACGCAGTATTTT.

The chain couples TRBV6-6 to TRBJ1-1; TRBD1 is a possible D gene (6 bases). Trimming stripped 0 bases from V and 7 bases from J, with 15 bases between. Germline V CDR1 and CDR2: MNHNY, SVGAGI (reference sequence). This CDR3 is built from 15 residues. The CDR3 sequence: CASSYSTGGAVEAFF. The CDR3 region has the DNA TGTGCCAGCAGTTACTCGACTGGGGGCGCCGTTGAAGCTTTCTTT.

This chain links TRBV7-2 with TRBJ2-2, with a tentative D call TRBD1 (6 bases). Between the trimmed V and J ends, which lost 2 bases and 6 bases, there was a span of 16 bases. The CDR3 is 16 amino acids. Germline CDR1 SGHTA, CDR2 FQGNSA. This CDR3 reads CASSLQPGHRSGELFF. CDR3 bases: TGTGCCAGCAGCTTACAACCGGGACACCGGTCCGGGGAGCTGTTTTTT.

The V and J genes are TRBV7-8 and TRBJ1-2; TRBD1 agrees at 7 bases. The CDR3 totals 17 residues. The V and J ends lost 5 bases and 2 bases, in that order; junction bases with no gene match: 14. The germline V gene encodes CDR1 SGHVS and CDR2 FQNEAQ. The CDR3 DNA follows: TGTGCCAGCAGCCTGGAGCGGGTGACAGGGAGAAACTATGGCTACACCTTC. Amino acid sequence: CASSLERVTGRNYGYTF. The whole variable domain, filled in from reference TRBV7-8 and TRBJ1-2, reads GAGVSQSPRYKVAKRGQDVALRCDPISGHVSLFWYQQALGQGPEFLTYFQNEAQLDKSGLPSDRFFAERPEGSVSTLKIQRTQQEDSAVYLCASSLERVTGRNYGYTFGSGTRLTVV.

The chain links TRBV7-9 to TRBJ1-4, with a tentative D call TRBD1 (5 bases). This CDR3 contains 15 residues. The V gene's germline CDR1 is SEHNR and CDR2 FQNEAQ (reference sequence). V was clipped by 4 bases and J by 8 bases, with 17 bases between them. Here the CDR3 reads CASSSRDYSGEKLFF. Written as DNA, the CDR3 is TGTGCCAGCAGCTCCCGGGACTACTCTGGGGAAAAACTGTTTTTT.

V is TRBV10-3 and J is TRBJ2-3; D possibly corresponds to TRBD2 (6 bases). Trimming stripped 0 bases from V and 2 bases from J, with 12 bases between. This CDR3 comprises 16 residues. In germline, CDR1 is ENHRY, CDR2 SYGVKD. CDR3 loop: CAISESERTNTDTQYF. CDR3 nucleotides: TGTGCCATCAGTGAGTCGGAGCGGACTAACACAGATACGCAGTATTTT.

The rearrangement links TRBV20-1 to TRBJ2-1; D is unresolved. CDR1 and CDR2 from the germline V gene are DFQATT and SNEGSKA (reference sequence). The CDR3 consists of 15 residues. The V end was cut by 1 base, the J end by 0 bases, with 10 bases between. Written as DNA, the CDR3 is TGCAGTGCTAGAGGGCGGACCGACTCCTACAATGAGCAGTTCTTC. It codes for CSARGRTDSYNEQFF.

This clonotype has a single count. One junction end does not reproduce the germline sequence, and a read error may be involved. The chain uses TRBV15 and TRBJ2-1, with D perhaps given as TRBD1 or TRBD2 (5 bases each). This CDR3 is 12 amino acids long. Germline V gene data show CDR1 as LNHNV and CDR2 as YYDKDF (reference sequence). The CDR3 DNA reads TGTGCCACCAGCAGAGCCGGGGTGAACGGGACCTTC. This encodes CATSRAGVNGTF.

This clonotype showed up just once. The CDR3 region is CSVEVSTGHYGYTF. The CDR3 DNA follows: TGCAGCGTTGAAGTCTCGACAGGCCACTATGGCTACACCTTC. J is TRBJ1-2 and V is TRBV29-1, with a possible D match to TRBD1 (6 bases). The CDR3 is 14 residues long. The germline CDR1 and CDR2 sequences are SQVTM and ANQGSEA. Trimming took off 1 base at V and 3 bases at J, with 12 bases between the two ends.

This clonotype was counted a few times. The chain combines TRBV7-6 with TRBJ1-2; weak D call: TRBD1 (5 bases). Germline CDR1 and CDR2: SGHVS and FNYEAQ. The V gene lost 1 base and the J gene lost 4 bases, with 13 bases spanning the gap. The CDR3 runs to 15 residues. Written as DNA, the CDR3 is TGTGCCAGCAGCTTAGATACAGGAGGATTCTATGGCTACACCTTC. Its translation: CASSLDTGGFYGYTF.

This clonotype was detected a few times. This chain connects TRBV7-8 to TRBJ1-5; D gene ambiguous. CDR1 and CDR2 from the germline V gene are SGHVS and FQNEAQ. The CDR3 runs 19 residues. V gave up 5 bases and J gave up 0 bases, with 23 bases separating them. The CDR3 is CASSTLRLSVPNSNQPQHF. CDR3 coding DNA: TGTGCCAGCAGCACACTCCGGCTGTCGGTCCCGAATAGCAATCAGCCCCAGCATTTT.